This TCR beta chain is from a study of vaccination and CD4 T cells after COVID-19. At the level of the study: Vaccinees got either two BNT162b2 doses or two mRNA-1273 doses.

To note about this clonotype: The antigen remains undetermined.

CD4+ T cells that had been cultured provided DNA sequenced with the Oncomine TCR Beta short-read assay. A single record per CDR3 protein comes from TCRdb applying MiXCR to the PCR reads. This sample has 20,000 to 30,000 distinct CDR3 sequences, with approximately 50% found just once. Specified treatment: roughly 10-day PBMC culture with coronavirus spike peptide pools or control peptides (ViraFEST assay). Healthy vaccine recipients had no prior SARS-CoV-2 infection, shown by negative nucleocapsid antibodies before and after vaccination. This receptor was taken from a human donor who received a COVID-19 vaccine. The sequenced sample was CD4+ T cells from blood, cultured in vitro, obtained before SARS-CoV-2 vaccination.

CDR3 sequence (DNA): TGTGCCAGCAGTTTCCGCACAGGGATCCCCTACGAGCAGTACTTC. This translates into CASSFRTGIPYEQYF. The chain carries TRBV27 and TRBJ2-7; D is perhaps TRBD1 (6 bases). Germline lookup yields CDR1 MNHEY and CDR2 SMNVEV (reference sequence). The CDR3 sequence is 15 residues long. Deletions cut 3 bases from V and 2 bases from J, with 14 bases between.